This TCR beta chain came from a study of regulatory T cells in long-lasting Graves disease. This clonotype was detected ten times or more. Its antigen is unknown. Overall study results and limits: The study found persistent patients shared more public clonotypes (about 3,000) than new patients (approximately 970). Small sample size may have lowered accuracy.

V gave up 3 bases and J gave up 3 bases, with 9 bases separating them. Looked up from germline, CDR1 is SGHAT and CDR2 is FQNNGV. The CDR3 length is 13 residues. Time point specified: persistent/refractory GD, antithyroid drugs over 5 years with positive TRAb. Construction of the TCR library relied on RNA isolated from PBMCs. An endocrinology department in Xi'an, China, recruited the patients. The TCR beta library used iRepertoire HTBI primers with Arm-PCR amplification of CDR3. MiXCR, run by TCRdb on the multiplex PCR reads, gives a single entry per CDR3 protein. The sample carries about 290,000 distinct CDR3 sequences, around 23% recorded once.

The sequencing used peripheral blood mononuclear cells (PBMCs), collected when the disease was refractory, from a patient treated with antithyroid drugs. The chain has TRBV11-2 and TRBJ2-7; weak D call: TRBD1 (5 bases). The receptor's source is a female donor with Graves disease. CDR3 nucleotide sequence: TGTGCCAGCAGCTTTTCAAGGGGCTACGAGCAGTACTTC. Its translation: CASSFSRGYEQYF.